A single T cell receptor beta chain is shown here with its context. What it binds is unknown. This sample is drawn from a study of CD8 T cells in ankylosing spondylitis. Study results and caveats: It was reported that disease-linked clones were significantly enriched in matched ankylosing spondylitis synovial fluid. Peripheral blood held disease-linked clones only at relatively low frequency, and these were CD8+.

Quantitative molecular-barcoded 5'-RACE generated the TCR beta libraries. TCRdb called the 5' RACE reads again in MiXCR, with one record for every CDR3 protein. Of 250,000 to 350,000 distinct CDR3 sequences in the sample, less than 25% are singletons; the top ten hold roughly 4%. V was cut by 10 bases and J by 0 bases, with 16 bases left in between. This CDR3 is 14 amino acids long. The germline V gene encodes CDR1 MDHEN and CDR2 SYDVKM. The chain combines TRBV28 with TRBJ2-7; TRBD1 is a possible D gene (7 bases). This receptor was taken from a female donor with ankylosing spondylitis or in good health (not recorded which). What was sequenced was blood, either unsorted or a sorted T cell fraction (not recorded which). DNA of the CDR3: TGTGCCACCCGGAGGGGGCGTCACTCCTACGAGCAGTACTTC. Translation: CATRRGRHSYEQYF.